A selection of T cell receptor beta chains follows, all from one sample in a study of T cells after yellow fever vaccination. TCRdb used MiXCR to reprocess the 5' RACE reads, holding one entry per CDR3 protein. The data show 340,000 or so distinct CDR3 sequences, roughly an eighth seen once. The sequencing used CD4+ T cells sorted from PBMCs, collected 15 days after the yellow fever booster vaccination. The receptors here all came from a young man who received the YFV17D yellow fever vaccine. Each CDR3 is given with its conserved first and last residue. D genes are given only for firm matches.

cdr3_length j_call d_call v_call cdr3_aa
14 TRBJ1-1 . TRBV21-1 CASSKDRVNTEAFF
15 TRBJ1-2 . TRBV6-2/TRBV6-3 CASRFPGPKFYGYTF
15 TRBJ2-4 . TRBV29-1 CSVAPLESIQNIQYF
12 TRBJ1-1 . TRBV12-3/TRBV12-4 CASSFWGTEAFF
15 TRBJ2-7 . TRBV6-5 CASSLRPTSSYEQYF
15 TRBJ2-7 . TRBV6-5 CASSYSYEGSGEQYF
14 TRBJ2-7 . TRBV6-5 CASRLRRGSYEQYF
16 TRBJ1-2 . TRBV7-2 CASSFAGRGNNYGYTF
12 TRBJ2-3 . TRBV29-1 CSGGLSTDTQYF
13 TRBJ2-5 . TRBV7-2 CASRQAGQETQYF
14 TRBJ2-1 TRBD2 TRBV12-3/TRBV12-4 CASTPGGDYNEQFF
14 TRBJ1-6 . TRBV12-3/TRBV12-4 CASSLQTQNSPLHF
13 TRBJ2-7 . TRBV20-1 CSAGGQSSYEQYF
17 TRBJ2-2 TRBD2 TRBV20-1 CSARHDSGGLRDGELFF
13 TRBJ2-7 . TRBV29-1 CSVEPLHGREQYF
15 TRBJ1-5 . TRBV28 CASRTGTLYEQPQHF
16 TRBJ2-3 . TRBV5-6 CASSVLGAQSTDTQYF
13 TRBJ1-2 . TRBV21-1 CAIALDGPYGYTF
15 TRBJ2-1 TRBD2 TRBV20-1 CSAPSGGAADNEQFF
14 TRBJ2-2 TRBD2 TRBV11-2 CASGNSAGVGELFF
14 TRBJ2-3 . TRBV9 CASSPLVGPDTQYF
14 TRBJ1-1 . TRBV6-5 CASSYQSWNTEAFF
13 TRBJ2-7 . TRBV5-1 CASSLNVAYEQYF
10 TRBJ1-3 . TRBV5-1 CARGLDTIYF
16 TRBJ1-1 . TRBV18 CASSPNRVGASTEAFF
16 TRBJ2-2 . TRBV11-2 CASSALAYPNTGELFF
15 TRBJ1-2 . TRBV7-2 CASSFLTASGYGYTF
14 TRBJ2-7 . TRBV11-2 CASSSLAPSSEQYF
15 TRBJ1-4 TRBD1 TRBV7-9 CASSPQGARNEKLFF
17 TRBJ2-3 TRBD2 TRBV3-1 CASSRTSGGIGTDTQYF
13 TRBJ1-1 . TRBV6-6 CASRNRANSEAFF
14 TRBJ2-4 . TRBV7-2 CASRGGAVKSIQYF
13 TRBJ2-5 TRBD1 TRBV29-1 CSVDRDRGETQYF
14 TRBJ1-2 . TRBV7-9 CASSLKGRRNGYTF
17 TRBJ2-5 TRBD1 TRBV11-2 CASSPGWVDRDRETQYF
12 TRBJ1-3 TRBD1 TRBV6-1 CASSESPGQSHF
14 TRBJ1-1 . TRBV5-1 CASSSTMPYPEAFF
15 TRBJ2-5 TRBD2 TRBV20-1 CSAVRGSGRGETQYF
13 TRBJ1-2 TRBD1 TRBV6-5 CASSRQGKYGYTF
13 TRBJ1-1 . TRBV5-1 CASSLLDMSEAFF
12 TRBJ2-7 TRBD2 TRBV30 CAWSRRRGGQYF
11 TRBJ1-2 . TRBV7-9 CASSPILRYTF